The T cell receptor (beta chain) described here comes from a study of T-cell reconstitution after alpha-beta-depleted transplantation in children. A library of TCRbeta sequences, prepared with unique molecular identifiers, was generated. Via MiXCR, TCRdb re-called the PCR reads, giving one row per CDR3 protein. Of 200,000 to 300,000 distinct CDR3 sequences listed, more than 10% are singletons. Losses at the gene ends were 4 bases for V and 4 bases for J; bases not matched to a gene: 9. The CDR3 totals 16 residues. Germline V lookup: CDR1 SGDLS, CDR2 YYNGEE. This clonotype showed up just a few times. The V gene is TRBV9, the J gene TRBJ2-3; 10 bases map to TRBD1. The clonotype was recovered from a human donor who donated a stem cell graft to a child with acute lymphoblastic leukemia. Sequencing was performed on PBMCs from the stem cell graft donor, taken from the stem cell graft. In DNA, the CDR3 is TGTGCCAGCAGCACCCCACCGGGACAGGGGTCAGATACGCAGTATTTT. Residues: CASSTPPGQGSDTQYF. Using reference TRBV9 and TRBJ2-3 for the parts outside the CDR3, the full variable domain is DSGVTQTPKHLITATGQRVTLRCSPRSGDLSVYWYQQSLDQGLQFLIQYYNGEERAKGNILERFSAQQFPDLHSELNLSSLELGDSALYFCASSTPPGQGSDTQYFGPGTRLTVL.